These T cell receptor beta chains were read from a single sample in a study of blood T cell repertoires in COVID-19. Repertoires were generated with immunoSEQ multiplex PCR, while TCRdb's copy carries only in-frame clones and drops some. The sample has about 270,000 clones; roughly 85% are singletons. The specimen sequenced was peripheral blood. These receptors all come from a woman between 50 and 59 years old who had recovered from COVID-19. Each CDR3 is given with its conserved first and last residue. Each record gives: clone size, V gene, D gene, J gene, CDR3 DNA, CDR3 protein. The D gene is left open where the match is weak. Only some rows state a clone size, as once, few, many or a class for expanded clones.

>.|TRBV28|TRBD2|TRBJ2-7
TGTGCCAGCAGTTCGAAGGGGTGGACGGGACTAGCGGGACTTCCCCCCTACGAGCAGTACTTC
CASSSKGWTGLAGLPPYEQYF
>.|TRBV11-2|TRBD2|TRBJ2-2
TGTGCCAGCAGCCAAGGGTCTAGCGGGATGGAGCTGTTTTTT
CASSQGSSGMELFF
>.|TRBV7-2|.|TRBJ1-2
TGTGCCAGCAGCCAGGACAGCGGTATAAGCTACACCTTC
CASSQDSGISYTF
>.|TRBV2|TRBD1|TRBJ1-5
TGTGCCAGCAGTGAGGGACAGAACAATCAGCCCCAGCATTTT
CASSEGQNNQPQHF
>.|TRBV7-2|TRBD2|TRBJ2-7
TGTGCCAGCAGCTTAGCGGGGACTAGCGGCTCCTACGAGCAGTACTTC
CASSLAGTSGSYEQYF
>.|TRBV4-3|TRBD2|TRBJ2-7
TGCGCCAGCAGCCAAGATGCTAGCGGGGGCGGCTCGGCCTACGAGCAGTACTTC
CASSQDASGGGSAYEQYF
>.|TRBV5-1|TRBD2|TRBJ2-5
TGCGCCAGCAGCTCCGGGGCTAGCGGGGGGATGGAGACCCAGTACTTC
CASSSGASGGMETQYF
>.|TRBV7-2|TRBD2|TRBJ2-1
TGTGCCAGCAGCTATAGGGGACTAGCGGGACCCCTCTCCTACAATGAGCAGTTCTTC
CASSYRGLAGPLSYNEQFF
>once|TRBV5-8|.|TRBJ1-5
TGTGCCAGCAGCCAACAGGAAGGCAATCAGCCCCAGCATTTT
CASSQQEGNQPQHF
>.|TRBV27|.|TRBJ2-1
TGTGCCAGCAGTTTATCGAACGCGGGTGATGAGCAGTTCTTC
CASSLSNAGDEQFF
>.|TRBV6-1|.|TRBJ1-4
TGTGCCAGCAGTGAAGCGAGAGGAGGAAGTGGTGAAAAACTGTTTTTT
CASSEARGGSGEKLFF
>.|TRBV5-1|.|TRBJ1-4
TGCGCCAGCAGCCAAGACGGGGGGGACGAAAAACTGTTTTTT
CASSQDGGDEKLFF
>.|TRBV6-5|.|TRBJ2-3
TGTGCCAGCAACGCCAACACAGAGCATGATACGCAGTATTTT
CASNANTEHDTQYF
>.|TRBV6-4|.|TRBJ1-1
TGTGCCAGCAGTGACCAGGGGCCCGCGGAAGCTTTCTTT
CASSDQGPAEAFF
>.|TRBV7-6|TRBD2|TRBJ2-3
TGTGCCAGCAGCCAACTTAGCGGGAGAGGCACAGATACGCAGTATTTT
CASSQLSGRGTDTQYF
>.|TRBV19|TRBD1|TRBJ2-5
TGTGCCAGTAGTATGAGGGGACAGGTTGGTCAAGAGACCCAGTACTTC
CASSMRGQVGQETQYF
>.|TRBV6-5|TRBD1|TRBJ2-1
TGTGCCAGCAGCGACAGGGCGGCCTACAATGAGCAGTTCTTC
CASSDRAAYNEQFF
>few|TRBV5-4|.|TRBJ1-2
TGTGCCAGCAGCTTGGGCGGGGGCTTAGGCTATGGCTACACCTTC
CASSLGGGLGYGYTF
>.|TRBV19|.|TRBJ2-7
TGTGCCAGCTCTAAAAGCGCCGGACTGCAATTCTACGAGCAGTACTTC
CASSKSAGLQFYEQYF
>.|TRBV4-3|TRBD2|TRBJ2-7
TGCGCCAGCAGCCAATTCATAGCGGGAGGCTCCTACGAGCAGTACTTC
CASSQFIAGGSYEQYF
>.|TRBV24-1|TRBD1|TRBJ1-2
TGTGCCACCAGTGTCGGACAGGGCGACGGCTACACCTTC
CATSVGQGDGYTF
>.|TRBV5-4|TRBD1|TRBJ2-1
TGTGCCAGCAGCCGAAGTATGACAGGGGCGATGGTGTACAATGAGCAGTTCTTC
CASSRSMTGAMVYNEQFF
>.|TRBV3-1/TRBV3-2|TRBD1|TRBJ1-4
TGTGCCAGCAGCTCCCTGGGACAGGGGAATGAAAAACTGTTTTTT
CASSSLGQGNEKLFF
>once|TRBV4-3|TRBD2|TRBJ2-3
TGCGCCAGCAGCCAAGAATTGACTAGCGGGGGAGATACGCAGTATTTT
CASSQELTSGGDTQYF
>.|TRBV30|TRBD1|TRBJ2-2
TGTGCCTGGAGTAGGGGACAGGGGGGAACCGGGGAGCTGTTTTTT
CAWSRGQGGTGELFF
>.|TRBV9|TRBD1|TRBJ1-1
TGTGCCAGCAGCGTAAGTGGACAGGGTTCCGGTGAAGCTTTCTTT
CASSVSGQGSGEAFF
>few|TRBV28|TRBD1|TRBJ1-5
TGTGCCAGCAGACCCCCGGACAGGGCCTTTGGGCCCCAGCATTTT
CASRPPDRAFGPQHF
>.|TRBV19|.|TRBJ2-3
TGTGCCAGTAGTAAGGGCCTGGACATGGGCACAGATACGCAGTATTTT
CASSKGLDMGTDTQYF
>.|TRBV7-9|.|TRBJ1-1
TGTGCCAGCAGCTTAGCGGGGGCGGGGAACACTGAAGCTTTCTTT
CASSLAGAGNTEAFF
>.|TRBV27|.|TRBJ1-1
TGTGCCAGCAGTTTCGTCAGCCCATATGGGGGGATCGGGAAGGCTTTCTTT
CASSFVSPYGGIGKAFF
>.|TRBV11-2|.|TRBJ1-3
TGTGCCAGCAGTCAGACACCGAGCTCTGGAAACACCATATATTTT
CASSQTPSSGNTIYF
>.|TRBV27|TRBD1|TRBJ2-1
TGTGCCAGCAGGTCCCAGGGGGTACCCTACAATGAGCAGTTCTTC
CASRSQGVPYNEQFF
>.|TRBV28|TRBD2|TRBJ2-5
TGTGCCAGCAGTTTAAATCCTAGCGGCGACCAAGAGACCCAGTACTTC
CASSLNPSGDQETQYF
>.|TRBV5-4|TRBD1|TRBJ1-2
TGTGCCACCAAAACCCCACAGGGGGCTGATGGCTACACCTTC
CATKTPQGADGYTF
>.|TRBV7-2|.|TRBJ1-1
TGTGCCACCCGGCAGGGCAGACTGAACACTGAAGCTTTCTTT
CATRQGRLNTEAFF
>.|TRBV19|.|TRBJ1-3
TGTGCCAGTAGTCCGGGAGGGACTGGAAACACCATATATTTT
CASSPGGTGNTIYF